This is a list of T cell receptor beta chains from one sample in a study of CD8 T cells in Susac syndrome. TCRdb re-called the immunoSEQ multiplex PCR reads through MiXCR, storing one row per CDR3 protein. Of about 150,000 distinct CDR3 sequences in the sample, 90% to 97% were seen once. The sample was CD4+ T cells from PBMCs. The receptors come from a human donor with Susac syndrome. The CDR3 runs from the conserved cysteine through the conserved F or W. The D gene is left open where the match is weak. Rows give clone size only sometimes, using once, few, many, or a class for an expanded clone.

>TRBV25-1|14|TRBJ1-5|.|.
CASSEWGNNQPQHF
TGTGCCAGCAGTGAGTGGGGAAACAATCAGCCCCAGCATTTT
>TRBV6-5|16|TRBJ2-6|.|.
CASSYLRGSGANVLTF
TGTGCCAGCAGTTACCTCAGGGGCTCTGGGGCCAACGTCCTGACTTTC
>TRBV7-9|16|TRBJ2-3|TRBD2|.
CASSPRLAGVSDTQYF
TGTGCCAGCAGCCCACGACTAGCGGGAGTATCAGATACGCAGTATTTT
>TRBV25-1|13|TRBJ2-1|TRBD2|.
CASRRTSRNEQFF
TGTGCCAGCCGGAGGACTAGCAGGAATGAGCAGTTCTTC
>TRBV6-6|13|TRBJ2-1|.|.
CASSWTGYNEQFF
TGTGCCAGCAGTTGGACGGGTTACAATGAGCAGTTCTTC
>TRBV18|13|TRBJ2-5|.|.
CASSPYREETQYF
TGTGCCAGCTCACCCTACAGGGAAGAGACCCAGTACTTC
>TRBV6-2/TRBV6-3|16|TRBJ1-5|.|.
CASQNEGLGWGQPQHF
TGTGCCAGCCAGAACGAAGGGCTAGGTTGGGGTCAGCCCCAGCATTTT
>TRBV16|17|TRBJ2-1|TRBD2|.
CASSQIRGLVSVYEQFF
TGTGCCAGCAGCCAAATCCGGGGACTAGTCTCGGTTTATGAGCAGTTCTTC
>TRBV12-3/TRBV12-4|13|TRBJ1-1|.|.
CASRFGGSTEAFF
TGTGCCAGCAGGTTCGGGGGTTCCACTGAAGCTTTCTTT
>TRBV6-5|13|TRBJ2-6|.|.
CASTFAGANVLTF
TGTGCCAGCACCTTCGCGGGGGCCAACGTCCTGACTTTC
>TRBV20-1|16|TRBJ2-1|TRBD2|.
CSARDPGGSSYNEQFF
TGCAGTGCTAGAGATCCGGGGGGGAGCTCCTACAATGAGCAGTTCTTC
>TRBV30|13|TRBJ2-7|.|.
CAWSLGSAYEQYF
TGTGCCTGGAGTCTGGGCAGCGCCTACGAGCAGTACTTC
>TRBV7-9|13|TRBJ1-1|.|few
CASSLALNTEAFF
TGTGCCAGCAGCTTGGCCCTGAACACTGAAGCTTTCTTT
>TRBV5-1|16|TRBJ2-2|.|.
CASSLMGGTNTGELFF
TGCGCCAGCAGCTTGATGGGGGGAACGAACACCGGGGAGCTGTTTTTT
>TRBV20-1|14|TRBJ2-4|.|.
CSARVDTAKNIQYF
TGCAGTGCTAGGGTAGACACAGCCAAAAACATTCAGTACTTC
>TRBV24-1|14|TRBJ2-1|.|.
CATSDFVRGNEQFF
TGTGCCACCAGTGATTTCGTTCGGGGCAATGAGCAGTTCTTC
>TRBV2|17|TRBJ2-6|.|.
CASSQGGPESGANVLTF
TGTGCCAGCAGTCAAGGGGGGCCCGAGTCTGGGGCCAACGTCCTGACTTTC
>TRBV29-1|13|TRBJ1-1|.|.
CSSEAGEYTEAFF
TGCAGCTCAGAGGCAGGGGAGTACACTGAAGCTTTCTTT
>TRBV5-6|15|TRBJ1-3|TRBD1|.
CASSWDRETGNTIYF
TGTGCCAGCAGCTGGGACAGGGAAACTGGAAACACCATATATTTT
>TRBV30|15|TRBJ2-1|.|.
CAWSEGWDLYNEQFF
TGTGCCTGGAGTGAGGGCTGGGACCTTTACAATGAGCAGTTCTTC
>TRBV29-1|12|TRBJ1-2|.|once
CSVDPDNYGYTF
TGCAGCGTTGACCCAGATAACTATGGCTACACCTTC
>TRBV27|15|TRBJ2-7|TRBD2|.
CASSSLAGGPYEQYF
TGTGCCAGCAGTTCGTTAGCGGGAGGGCCCTACGAGCAGTACTTC
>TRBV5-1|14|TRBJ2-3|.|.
CASSSPDGGDTQYF
TGCGCCAGCAGCTCCCCTGACGGGGGAGATACGCAGTATTTT
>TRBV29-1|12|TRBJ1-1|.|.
CSVPGNTRRAFF
TGCAGCGTACCTGGGAACACACGGAGGGCTTTCTTT
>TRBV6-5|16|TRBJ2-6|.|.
CASSYSGFSGANVLTF
TGTGCCAGCAGTTACTCGGGATTTTCTGGGGCCAACGTCCTGACTTTC
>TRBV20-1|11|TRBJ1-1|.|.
CSVKDRIEAFF
TGCAGTGTTAAAGACAGGATTGAAGCTTTCTTT
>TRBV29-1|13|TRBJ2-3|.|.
CSVKWTHTDTQYF
TGCAGCGTCAAATGGACACACACAGATACGCAGTATTTT
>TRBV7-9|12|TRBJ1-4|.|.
CASSPRNEKLFF
TGTGCCAGCAGCCCCCGTAATGAAAAACTGTTTTTT
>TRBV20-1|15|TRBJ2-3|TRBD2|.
CSAEPTSGRSDTQYF
TGCAGTGCCGAACCGACTAGCGGGAGGTCAGATACGCAGTATTTT
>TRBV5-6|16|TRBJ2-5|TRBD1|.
CASSVTGANAEETQYF
TGTGCCAGCAGCGTCACAGGGGCTAACGCCGAAGAGACCCAGTACTTC
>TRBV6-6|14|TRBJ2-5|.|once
CASLRSGLGETQYF
TGTGCCAGCTTGAGGTCAGGGCTGGGGGAGACCCAGTACTTC
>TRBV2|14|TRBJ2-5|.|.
CASSTRRFGETQYF
TGTGCCAGCAGTACCCGACGGTTCGGGGAGACCCAGTACTTC
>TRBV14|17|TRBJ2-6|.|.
CASSQDPALSGANVLTF
TGTGCCAGCAGCCAAGACCCGGCTCTCTCTGGGGCCAACGTCCTGACTTTC
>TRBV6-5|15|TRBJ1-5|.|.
CASSRGGAQGQPQHF
TGTGCCAGCAGTCGGGGGGGGGCCCAAGGTCAGCCCCAGCATTTT
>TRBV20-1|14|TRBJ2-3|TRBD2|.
CSAGGSAGGDTQYF
TGCAGTGCTGGGGGGTCCGCGGGAGGGGATACGCAGTATTTT
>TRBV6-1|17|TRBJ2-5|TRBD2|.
CASRFRLAGGLQETQYF
TGTGCCAGCAGGTTCAGACTAGCGGGAGGGCTACAAGAGACCCAGTACTTC
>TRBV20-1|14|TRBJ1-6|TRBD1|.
CSARVQGTGSPLHF
TGCAGTGCTAGAGTACAGGGGACCGGTTCACCCCTCCACTTT
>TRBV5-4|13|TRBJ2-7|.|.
CASSFPGYYEQYF
TGTGCCAGCAGCTTTCCGGGGTACTACGAGCAGTACTTC
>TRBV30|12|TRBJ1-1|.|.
CAWRFGNTEAFF
TGTGCCTGGAGATTCGGGAACACTGAAGCTTTCTTT
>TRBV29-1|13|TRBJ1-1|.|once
CSVEKGMNTEAFF
TGCAGCGTTGAAAAGGGCATGAACACTGAAGCTTTCTTT
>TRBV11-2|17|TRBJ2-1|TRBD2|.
CASSRIRTSGPYNEQFF
TGTGCCAGCAGCCGGATTAGGACTAGCGGGCCCTACAATGAGCAGTTCTTC
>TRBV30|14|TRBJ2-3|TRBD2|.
CAWSTSGRSDTQYF
TGTGCCTGGAGTACTAGCGGGAGATCAGATACGCAGTATTTT